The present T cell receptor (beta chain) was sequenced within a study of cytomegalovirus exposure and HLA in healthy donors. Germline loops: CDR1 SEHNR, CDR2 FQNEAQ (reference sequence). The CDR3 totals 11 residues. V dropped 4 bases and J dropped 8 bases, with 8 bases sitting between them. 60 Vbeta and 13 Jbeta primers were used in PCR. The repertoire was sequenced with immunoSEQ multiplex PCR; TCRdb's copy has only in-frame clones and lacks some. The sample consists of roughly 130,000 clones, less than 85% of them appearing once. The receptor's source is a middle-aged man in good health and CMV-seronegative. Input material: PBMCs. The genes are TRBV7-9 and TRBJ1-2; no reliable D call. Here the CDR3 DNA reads TGTGCCAGCAGCTCCGTAGTAGGCTACACCTTC. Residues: CASSSVVGYTF. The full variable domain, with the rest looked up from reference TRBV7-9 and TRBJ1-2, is DTGVSQNPRHKITKRGQNVTFRCDPISEHNRLYWYRQTLGQGPEFLTYFQNEAQLEKSRLLSDRFSAERPKGSFSTLEIQRTEQGDSAMYLCASSSVVGYTFGSGTRLTVV.